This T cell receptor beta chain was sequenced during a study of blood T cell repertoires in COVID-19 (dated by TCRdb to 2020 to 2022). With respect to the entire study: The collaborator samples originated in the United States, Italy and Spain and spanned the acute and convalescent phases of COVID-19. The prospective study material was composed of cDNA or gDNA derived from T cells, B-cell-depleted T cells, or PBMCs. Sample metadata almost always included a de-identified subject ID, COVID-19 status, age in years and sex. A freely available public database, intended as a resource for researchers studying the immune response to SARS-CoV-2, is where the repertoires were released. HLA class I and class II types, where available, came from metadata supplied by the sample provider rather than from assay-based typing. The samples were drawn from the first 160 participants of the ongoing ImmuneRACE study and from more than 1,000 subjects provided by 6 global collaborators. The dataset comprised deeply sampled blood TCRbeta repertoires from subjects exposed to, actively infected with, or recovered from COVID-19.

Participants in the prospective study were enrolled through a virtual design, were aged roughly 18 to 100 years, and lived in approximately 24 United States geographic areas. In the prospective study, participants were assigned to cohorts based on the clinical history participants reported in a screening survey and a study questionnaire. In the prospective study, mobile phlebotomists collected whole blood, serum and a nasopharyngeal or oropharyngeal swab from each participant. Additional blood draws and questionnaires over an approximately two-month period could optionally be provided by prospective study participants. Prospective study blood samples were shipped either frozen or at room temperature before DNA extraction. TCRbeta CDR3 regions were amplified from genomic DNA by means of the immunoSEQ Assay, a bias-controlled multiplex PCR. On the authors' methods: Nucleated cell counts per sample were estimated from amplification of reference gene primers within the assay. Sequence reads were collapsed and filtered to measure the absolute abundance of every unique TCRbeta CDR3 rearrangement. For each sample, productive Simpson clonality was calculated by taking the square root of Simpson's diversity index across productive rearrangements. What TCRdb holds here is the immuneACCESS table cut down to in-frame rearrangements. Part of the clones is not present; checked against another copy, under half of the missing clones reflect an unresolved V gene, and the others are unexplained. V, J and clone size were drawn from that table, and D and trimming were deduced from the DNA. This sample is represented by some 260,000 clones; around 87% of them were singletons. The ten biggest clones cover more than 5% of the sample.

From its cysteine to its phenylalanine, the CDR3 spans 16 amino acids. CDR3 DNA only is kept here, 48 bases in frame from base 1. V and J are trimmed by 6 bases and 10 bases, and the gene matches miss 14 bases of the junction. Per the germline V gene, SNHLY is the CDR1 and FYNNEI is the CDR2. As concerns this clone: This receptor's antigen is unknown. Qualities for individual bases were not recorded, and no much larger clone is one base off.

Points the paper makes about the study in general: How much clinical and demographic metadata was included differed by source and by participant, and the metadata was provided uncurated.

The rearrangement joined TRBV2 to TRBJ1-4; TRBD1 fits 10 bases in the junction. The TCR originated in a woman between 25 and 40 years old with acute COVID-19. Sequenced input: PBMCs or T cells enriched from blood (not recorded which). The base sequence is TGTGCCAGCAGGGGCGACAGGGGGCCTGGGACGGGAAAACTGTTTTTT. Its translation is CASRGDRGPGTGKLFF.